These T cell receptor beta chains were read from a single sample in a study of blood T cell repertoires in COVID-19. The repertoire was sequenced with immunoSEQ multiplex PCR; TCRdb's copy has only in-frame clones and lacks some. This sample carries under 200,000 clones, roughly 80% of them seen once, and the ten largest clones take roughly 7.1%. The sequenced sample consisted of peripheral blood. The receptor source for this set is a woman aged 55-70 years with COVID-19, enrolled during active disease. The CDR3 runs from the conserved cysteine through the conserved F or W. A D gene is named only where the DNA matches it firmly. A row's size may be missing; if present it is once, few, many or a size class.

size	D	V	J	CDR3	DNA
once	TRBD1	TRBV28	TRBJ1-5	CASSLQQGNQPQHF	TGTGCCAGCAGTTTGCAACAGGGGAATCAGCCCCAGCATTTT
few	TRBD1	TRBV19	TRBJ1-5	CASSVQGANQPQHF	TGTGCCAGTAGTGTACAGGGGGCGAATCAGCCCCAGCATTTT
.	.	TRBV27	TRBJ1-3	CASSKSLYSGNTIYF	TGTGCCAGCAGTAAATCCCTCTACTCTGGAAACACCATATATTTT
few	.	TRBV6-5	TRBJ2-3	CASSSSRGFTDTQYF	TGTGCCAGCAGTTCCTCTAGGGGGTTCACAGATACGCAGTATTTT
.	TRBD1	TRBV9	TRBJ2-6	CASSADRAPGANVLTF	TGTGCCAGCAGCGCTGACAGGGCCCCTGGGGCCAACGTCCTGACTTTC
.	.	TRBV15	TRBJ1-4	CATSSGGNEKLFF	TGTGCCACCAGCAGTGGCGGAAATGAAAAACTGTTTTTT
.	.	TRBV12-5	TRBJ1-1	CASGGHRENTEAFF	TGTGCTAGTGGTGGACACAGGGAGAACACTGAAGCTTTCTTT
.	TRBD2	TRBV3-1/TRBV3-2	TRBJ2-5	CASSQMTSGRGETQYF	TGTGCCAGCAGCCAAATGACTAGCGGGAGGGGGGAGACCCAGTACTTC
.	.	TRBV7-3	TRBJ2-2	CASSLTVQNTGELFF	TGTGCCAGCAGCTTAACGGTACAGAACACCGGGGAGCTGTTTTTT
.	TRBD1	TRBV15	TRBJ2-7	CATSTPQGAGYEQYF	TGTGCCACCAGCACCCCACAGGGGGCGGGATACGAGCAGTACTTC
.	TRBD1	TRBV11-2	TRBJ2-1	CATVPPGQGINEQFF	TGTGCCACCGTCCCTCCGGGACAGGGAATCAATGAGCAGTTCTTC
.	TRBD1	TRBV28	TRBJ1-2	CASSLPPPGQGGNYGYTF	TGTGCCAGCAGTTTACCGCCCCCCGGACAGGGGGGTAACTATGGCTACACCTTC
.	TRBD1	TRBV2	TRBJ1-6	CASSGRGQSYNSPLHF	TGTGCCAGCAGTGGAAGGGGACAGAGCTATAATTCACCCCTCCACTTT
.	TRBD2	TRBV10-1	TRBJ2-1	CASSFSGRALRMSSYNEQFF	TGCGCCAGCAGCTTTAGCGGGAGGGCCCTCCGGATGAGCTCCTACAATGAGCAGTTCTTC
.	.	TRBV6-1	TRBJ1-5	CASSDRGRGSNQPQHF	TGTGCCAGCAGTGATCGTGGCAGGGGAAGCAATCAGCCCCAGCATTTT
.	.	TRBV7-2	TRBJ2-3	CASSLDGSGTDTQYF	TGTGCCAGCAGCTTAGACGGGAGCGGGACAGATACGCAGTATTTT